The next 5 T cell receptor beta chains were all read from a single sample in a study of spatial heterogeneity in lung cancer. TCRdb itself ran the 5' RACE reads through MiXCR, one entry per CDR3 protein. Here the sample spans 60,000 or so distinct CDR3 sequences, about 6.3% being singletons. Indicated time point: sample taken at primary tumor resection. The starting material was PBMCs, obtained at surgery. These receptors were obtained from a female donor with early-stage non-small cell lung cancer.

A few counts support this clonotype. J is TRBJ2-3 and V is TRBV10-2; the match to TRBD1 covers 7 bases. The CDR3 is made up of 14 amino acids. With 6 bases clipped from V and 4 bases from J, the junction kept 7 bases outside the gene matches. Looked up from germline, CDR1 is WSHSY and CDR2 is SAAADI. The DNA for the CDR3 is TGCGCCAGCAGGGGACAGCCAAAGGCAGATACGCAGTATTTT. Amino acids: CASRGQPKADTQYF.

This clonotype came up a few times. The chain has TRBV7-8 and TRBJ1-5; 10 bases are shared with TRBD1. The CDR3 loop spans 16 amino acids. The trim removed 1 base at V and 4 bases at J, leaving 4 bases unmatched. The germline gives CDR1 SGHVS, CDR2 FQNEAQ. The CDR3 DNA sequence: TGTGCCAGCAGCTTAGGGACAGGGGGGAGAAATCAGCCCCAGCATTTT. It is translated as CASSLGTGGRNQPQHF.

This clonotype has ten or more counts. J is TRBJ2-3 and V is TRBV20-1; D gene unclear. This CDR3 contains 11 residues. The germline gives CDR1 DFQATT, CDR2 SNEGSKA (reference sequence). V was pared by 7 bases and J by 0 bases, with 5 bases between. The CDR3 nucleotides are TGCAGTGTAGGTAGCACAGATACGCAGTATTTT. This translates into CSVGSTDTQYF.

As for this clonotype: A clone one base away is much larger, so this may be a read error. In DNA, the CDR3 is TGCAGTGATAGAAACAGGCGCCAACCTCTAGGCTACACCTTC. Its protein product is CSDRNRRQPLGYTF. V usage is TRBV20-1 and J usage is TRBJ1-2; D possibly corresponds to TRBD1 (5 bases). CDR1 DFQATT and CDR2 SNEGSKA come from the germline V gene (reference sequence). The length of the CDR3 is 14 residues.

This clonotype was counted many times. The chain employs TRBV5-1 and TRBJ2-3, with TRBD1 matching 7 bases. This CDR3 has 16 residues. Germline trimming cut 4 bases from V and 2 bases from J; bases unmatched to any gene: 10. CDR1 SGHRS and CDR2 YFSETQ come from the germline V gene. The CDR3 protein is CASSVYRGQSTDTQYF. CDR3 nucleotides: TGCGCCAGCAGCGTATACAGGGGACAATCCACAGATACGCAGTATTTT.